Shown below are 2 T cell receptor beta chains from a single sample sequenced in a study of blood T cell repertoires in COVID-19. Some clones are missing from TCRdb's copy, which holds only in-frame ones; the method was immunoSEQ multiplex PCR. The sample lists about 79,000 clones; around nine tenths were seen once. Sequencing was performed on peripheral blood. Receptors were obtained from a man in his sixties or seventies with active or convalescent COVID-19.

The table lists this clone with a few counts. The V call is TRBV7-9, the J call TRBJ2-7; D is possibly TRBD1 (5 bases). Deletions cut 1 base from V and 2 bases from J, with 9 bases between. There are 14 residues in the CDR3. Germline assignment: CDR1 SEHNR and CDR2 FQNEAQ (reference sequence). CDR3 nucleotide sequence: TGTGCCAGCAGCTTAGGGGGCGCCGCCTACGAGCAGTACTTC. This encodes CASSLGGAAYEQYF.

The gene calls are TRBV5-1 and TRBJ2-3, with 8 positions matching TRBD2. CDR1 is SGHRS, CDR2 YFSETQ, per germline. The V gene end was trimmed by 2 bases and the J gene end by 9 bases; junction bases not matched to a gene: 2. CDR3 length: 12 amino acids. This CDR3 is CASSFSGGTQYF. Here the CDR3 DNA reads TGCGCCAGCAGCTTTTCGGGGGGGACGCAGTATTTT.